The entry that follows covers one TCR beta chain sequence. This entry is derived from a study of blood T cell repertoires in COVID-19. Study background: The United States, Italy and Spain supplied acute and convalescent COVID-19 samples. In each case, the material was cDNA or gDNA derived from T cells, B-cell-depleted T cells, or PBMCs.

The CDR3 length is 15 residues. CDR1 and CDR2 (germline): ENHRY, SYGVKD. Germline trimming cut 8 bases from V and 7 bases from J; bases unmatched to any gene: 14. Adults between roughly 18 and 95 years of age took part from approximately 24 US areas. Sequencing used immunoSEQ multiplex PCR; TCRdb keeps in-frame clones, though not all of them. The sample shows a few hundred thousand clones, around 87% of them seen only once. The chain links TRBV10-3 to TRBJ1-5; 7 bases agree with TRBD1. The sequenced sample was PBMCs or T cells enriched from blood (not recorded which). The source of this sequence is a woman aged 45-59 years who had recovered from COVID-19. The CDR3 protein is CAIGPGQLGRQPQHF. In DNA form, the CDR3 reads TGTGCCATCGGGCCGGGACAGTTGGGGCGGCAGCCCCAGCATTTT.